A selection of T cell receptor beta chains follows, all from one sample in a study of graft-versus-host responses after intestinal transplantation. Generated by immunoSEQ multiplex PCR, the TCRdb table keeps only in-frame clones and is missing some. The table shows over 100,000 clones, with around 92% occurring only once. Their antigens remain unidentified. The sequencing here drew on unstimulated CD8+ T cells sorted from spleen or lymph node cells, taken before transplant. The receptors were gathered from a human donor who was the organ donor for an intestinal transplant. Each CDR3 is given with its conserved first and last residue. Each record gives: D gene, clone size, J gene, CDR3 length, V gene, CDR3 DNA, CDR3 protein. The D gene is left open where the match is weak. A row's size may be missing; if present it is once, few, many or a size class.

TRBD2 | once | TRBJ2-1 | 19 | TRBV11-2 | TGTGCCAGCAGCTCCATATCCGGGACTAGCGGGAGCTCCTACAATGAGCAGTTCTTC | CASSSISGTSGSSYNEQFF
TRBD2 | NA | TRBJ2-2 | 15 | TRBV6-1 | TGTGCCAGCAGTGAACTAGCGGGAGAAGGCGGGGAGCTGTTTTTT | CASSELAGEGGELFF
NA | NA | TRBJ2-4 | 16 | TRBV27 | TGTGCCAGCAGTTTGGGGCGAATAGGGGCCAAAAACATTCAGTACTTC | CASSLGRIGAKNIQYF
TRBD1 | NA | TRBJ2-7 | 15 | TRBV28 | TGTGCCAGCAGTTTATTCGGGACAGGGTATTACGAGCAGTACTTC | CASSLFGTGYYEQYF
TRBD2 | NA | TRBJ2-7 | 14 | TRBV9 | TGTGCCAGCAGCGTAACAGCGGGGTCCTACGAGCAGTACTTC | CASSVTAGSYEQYF
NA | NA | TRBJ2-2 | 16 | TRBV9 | TGTGCCAGCAGCGCCACAGGGACTGGGGGAGCCGGGAAGCTGTTTTTT | CASSATGTGGAGKLFF
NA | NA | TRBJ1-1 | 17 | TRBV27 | TGTGCCAGCAGTCTGAGGACAGCACAAGAACTGAACACTGAAGCTTTCTTT | CASSLRTAQELNTEAFF
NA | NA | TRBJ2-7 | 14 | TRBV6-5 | TGTGCCAGCAGTTACTACCAGGGGGGCTACGAGCAGTACTTC | CASSYYQGGYEQYF
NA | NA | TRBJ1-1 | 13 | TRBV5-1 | TGCGCCAGCAGCCCCCGGGCGGGCACTGAAGCTTTCTTT | CASSPRAGTEAFF
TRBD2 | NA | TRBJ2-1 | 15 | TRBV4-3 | TGCGCCAGCAGCCAAGATCGGGGAGCGGGGAATGAGCAGTTCTTC | CASSQDRGAGNEQFF
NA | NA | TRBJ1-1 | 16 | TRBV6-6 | TGTGCCAGCAGTTACGGGGGGGACGCTGGGAGCACTGAAGCTTTCTTT | CASSYGGDAGSTEAFF
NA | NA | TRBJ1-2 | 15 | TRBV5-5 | TGTGCCACCGGCGATACTCCGACCTCTAACTATGGCTACACCTTC | CATGDTPTSNYGYTF
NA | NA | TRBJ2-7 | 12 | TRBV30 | TGTGCCTGGAGTTTGGGCGCCTACGAGCAGTACTTC | CAWSLGAYEQYF
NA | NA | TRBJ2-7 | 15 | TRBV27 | TGTGCCAGCAGTTTAAGGCCAGGACAATTCTACGAGCAGTACTTC | CASSLRPGQFYEQYF
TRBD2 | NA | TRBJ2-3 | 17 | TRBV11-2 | TGTGCCAGCAGAGAGCTAGCGGGAGAACCTAGCACAGATACGCAGTATTTT | CASRELAGEPSTDTQYF
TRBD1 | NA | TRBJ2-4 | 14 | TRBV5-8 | TGTGCCAGCAGCTGGGGACAGAGAGGAAACATTCAGTACTTC | CASSWGQRGNIQYF
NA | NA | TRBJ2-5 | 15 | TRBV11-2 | TGTGCCAGCAGCTTACAGTTGGGGGGCTGGGAGACCCAGTACTTC | CASSLQLGGWETQYF
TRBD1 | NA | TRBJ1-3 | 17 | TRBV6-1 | TGTGCCAGCAGTGAAGCTGTTTTTTACAGGGGGCATAACACCATATATTTT | CASSEAVFYRGHNTIYF
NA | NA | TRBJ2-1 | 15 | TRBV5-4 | TGTGCCAGCAGCTCGGCCCCAGCCGGCTACAATGAGCAGTTCTTC | CASSSAPAGYNEQFF
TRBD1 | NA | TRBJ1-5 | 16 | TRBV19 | TGTGCCAGTAGTACCGACAGGGCGTATAGCAATCAGCCCCAGCATTTT | CASSTDRAYSNQPQHF
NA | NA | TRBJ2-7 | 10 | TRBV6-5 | TGTGCCAGTGACTCCTACGAGCAGTACTTC | CASDSYEQYF
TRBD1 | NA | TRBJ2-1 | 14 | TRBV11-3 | TGTGCCAGCAGCCTTATAGGGGGCGACAATGAGCAGTTCTTC | CASSLIGGDNEQFF
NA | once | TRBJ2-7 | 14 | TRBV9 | TGTGCCAGCAGCGTAGCAGGGGCCAACTACGAGCAGTACTTC | CASSVAGANYEQYF
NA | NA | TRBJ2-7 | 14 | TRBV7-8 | TGTGCCAGCAGCTACCCATATGGCGGCTACGAGCAGTACTTC | CASSYPYGGYEQYF
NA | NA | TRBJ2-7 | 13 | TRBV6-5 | TGTGCCAGCAGTTATGCTAGCGACTACGAGCAGTACTTC | CASSYASDYEQYF
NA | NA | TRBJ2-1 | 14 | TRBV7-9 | TGTGCCAGCAGCGCTAGGACTGGAAACAATGAGCAGTTCTTC | CASSARTGNNEQFF
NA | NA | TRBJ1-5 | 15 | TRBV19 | TGTGCCAGTAGTATAGAACCCTCGGGGGCCCAGCCCCAGCATTTT | CASSIEPSGAQPQHF
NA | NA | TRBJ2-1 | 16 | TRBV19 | TGTGCCAGTAGTCCGCCGGCGGGAAGTCCCTACAATGAGCAGTTCTTC | CASSPPAGSPYNEQFF
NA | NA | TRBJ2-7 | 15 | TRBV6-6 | TGTGCCAGCAGTTACTCACTAGTTCGTACCCACGAGCAGTACTTC | CASSYSLVRTHEQYF
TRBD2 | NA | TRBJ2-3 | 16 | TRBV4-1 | TGCGCCAGCAGCCAAGGGCCAGCGGGAGTGACAGATACGCAGTATTTT | CASSQGPAGVTDTQYF
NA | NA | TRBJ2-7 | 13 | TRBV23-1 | TGCGCCAGCAGTCAACCTACTGGGGGAGAGCAGTACTTC | CASSQPTGGEQYF
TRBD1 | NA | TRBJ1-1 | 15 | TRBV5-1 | TGCGCCAGCAGCCGGGGACAGGACTTGAACACTGAAGCTTTCTTT | CASSRGQDLNTEAFF
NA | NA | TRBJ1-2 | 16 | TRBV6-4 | TGTGCCAGCAGTGCCACGGGTGCGGTAGGAAGGAATGGCTACACCTTC | CASSATGAVGRNGYTF
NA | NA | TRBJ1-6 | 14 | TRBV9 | TGTGCCAGCAGCGTTGGGGGCCGGGGTTCACCCCTCCACTTT | CASSVGGRGSPLHF
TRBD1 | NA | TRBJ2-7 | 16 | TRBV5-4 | TGTGCCAGCAGCTCAAGGGGACAGGAGGTCTCCTACGAGCAGTACTTC | CASSSRGQEVSYEQYF
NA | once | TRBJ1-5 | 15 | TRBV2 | TGTGCCAGCAGGGTGGCACCCCATAGCAATCAGCCCCAGCATTTT | CASRVAPHSNQPQHF
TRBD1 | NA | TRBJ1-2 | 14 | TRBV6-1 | TGTGCCAGCAGCAAGACAGGGCTGAACTATGGCTACACCTTC | CASSKTGLNYGYTF
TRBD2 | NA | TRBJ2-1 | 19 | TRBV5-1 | TGCGCCAGCAGCCGTGTGCGGCTAGCGGGAGGGGGGGCCTGGGATGAGCAGTTCTTC | CASSRVRLAGGGAWDEQFF
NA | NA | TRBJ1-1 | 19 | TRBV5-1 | TGCGCCAGCAGCTTGGAATCCTTGGTATTAACGGGGATGAACACTGAAGCTTTCTTT | CASSLESLVLTGMNTEAFF
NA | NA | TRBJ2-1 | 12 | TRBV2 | TGTGCCAGCAGTGGGTTTTACAATGAGCAGTTCTTC | CASSGFYNEQFF
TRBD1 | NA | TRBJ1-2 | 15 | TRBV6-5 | TGTGCCAGCAGTTACCGGGTGACAGGGGTGGATGGCTACACCTTC | CASSYRVTGVDGYTF
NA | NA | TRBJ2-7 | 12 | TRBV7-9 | TGTGCCAGCAGCTTACGGGCCTACGAGCAGTACTTC | CASSLRAYEQYF